These 13 T cell receptor beta chains were sequenced from one sample in a study of blood T cell repertoires in COVID-19. Here immunoSEQ multiplex PCR was the method, and the copy in TCRdb shows in-frame clones only, minus some. This table has roughly 250,000 clones, around 85% appearing once. Sequencing was done on a sample of PBMCs or T cells enriched from blood (not recorded which). These receptors came from a woman in her thirties who had recovered from COVID-19.

The chain links TRBV14 to TRBJ2-3; no clear D gene. The V end was cut by 4 bases, the J end by 0 bases, with 14 bases between. The CDR3 runs 16 residues. Germline values: CDR1 SGHDN, CDR2 FVKESK. The CDR3 DNA sequence: TGTGCCAGCAGCCGCGTTGCCTCCATGAGCACAGATACGCAGTATTTT. Amino acid sequence: CASSRVASMSTDTQYF.

V is TRBV5-1 and J is TRBJ2-1, with 16 bases matching TRBD2. There are 17 residues in the CDR3. The germline gives CDR1 SGHRS, CDR2 YFSETQ. V trimming: 3 bases; J trimming: 7 bases; junction bases outside the gene matches: 7. The DNA of the CDR3 is TGCGCCAGCAGCTGGGGACTAGCGGGAGGGCCCAGGAATGAGCAGTTCTTC. This gives the protein CASSWGLAGGPRNEQFF.

This chain uses TRBV9 with TRBJ1-1; D remains ambiguous. The V gene lost 4 bases and the J gene lost 3 bases, with 10 bases spanning the gap. Germline V lookup: CDR1 SGDLS, CDR2 YYNGEE. The CDR3 is 13 residues long. CDR3 loop: CASSPVAYTEAFF. The DNA of the CDR3 is TGTGCCAGCAGCCCCGTGGCCTACACTGAAGCTTTCTTT.

This clone came up once. The V and J genes are TRBV4-1 and TRBJ2-1; TRBD1 aligns across 10 bases. The CDR3 totals 13 residues. The V and J ends lost 8 bases and 10 bases, in that order; junction bases with no gene match: 8. Per germline, CDR1 MGHRA and CDR2 YSYEKL. CDR3 residues: CASGDRGFGEQFF. DNA of the CDR3: TGCGCCAGCGGGGACAGGGGATTTGGGGAGCAGTTCTTC.

V is TRBV7-9 and J is TRBJ1-2, with D perhaps TRBD1 (5 bases). The V gene lost 5 bases and the J gene lost 7 bases, with 17 bases spanning the gap. Germline values: CDR1 SEHNR, CDR2 FQNEAQ (reference sequence). The CDR3 runs 14 residues. The CDR3 region is CASSPPPGIGGYTF. CDR3 DNA sequence: TGTGCCAGCAGCCCCCCTCCAGGGATCGGTGGCTACACCTTC.

V is TRBV9 and J is TRBJ1-1, with 8 bases aligning to TRBD1. There are 13 residues in the CDR3. Germline-derived CDR1 and CDR2 are SGDLS and YYNGEE. With V trimmed by 6 bases and J by 1 base, 2 bases remained unmatched. CDR3 nucleotides: TGTGCCAGCATCGGACAGGGGAACACTGAAGCTTTCTTT. Its translation: CASIGQGNTEAFF.

V usage is TRBV19 and J usage is TRBJ1-3; 9 bases are a match to TRBD1. V was pared by 5 bases and J by 3 bases, with 14 bases of the junction left unmatched. In germline, CDR1 is LNHDA, CDR2 SQIVND (reference sequence). The CDR3 is made up of 18 amino acids. The CDR3 DNA follows: TGTGCCAGTAGTCCCCGGGACAGGGTCAGGGCCTTTGGAAACACCATATATTTT. Amino acids: CASSPRDRVRAFGNTIYF.

This clone was seen only once. This chain links TRBV28 with TRBJ2-3; 8 bases map to TRBD1. V was clipped by 5 bases and J by 2 bases; unmatched bases: 6. There are 15 residues in the CDR3. Germline assignment: CDR1 MDHEN and CDR2 SYDVKM. The CDR3 spells CASSARGPFTDTQYF. CDR3 nucleotide sequence: TGTGCCAGCAGTGCCAGGGGGCCCTTCACAGATACGCAGTATTTT. The variable domain in full, completed from reference TRBV28 and TRBJ2-3, reads DVKVTQSSRYLVKRTGEKVFLECVQDMDHENMFWYRQDPGLGLRLIYFSYDVKMKEKGDIPEGYSVSREKKERFSLILESASTNQTSMYLCASSARGPFTDTQYFGPGTRLTVL.

The V call is TRBV25-1, the J call TRBJ1-1; D might be TRBD1 (6 bases). This CDR3 spans 13 amino acids. The V gene's germline CDR1 is MGHDK and CDR2 SYGVNS. Trimming cost V 6 bases and J 3 bases, with 11 bases left between them. The CDR3 spells CASRETGYTEAFF. The CDR3 region has the DNA TGTGCCAGCAGAGAGACAGGTTACACTGAAGCTTTCTTT.

The chain is built from TRBV11-3 and TRBJ1-1; possible D gene TRBD1, 5 bases. The V gene's germline CDR1 is SGHNT and CDR2 YENEEA. The CDR3 is made up of 15 amino acids. Trimming left V 5 bases short and J 4 bases short, with 17 bases between. Here the CDR3 reads CASSPTGGASTEAFF. The CDR3 region has the DNA TGTGCCAGCAGCCCTACGGGTGGGGCAAGCACTGAAGCTTTCTTT.

The chain combines TRBV7-8 with TRBJ1-1; the match to TRBD1 covers 9 bases. The germline V gene has CDR1 SGHVS and CDR2 FQNEAQ. V lost 5 bases, J lost 0 bases, and 10 bases stayed unmatched. This CDR3 spans 17 amino acids. CDR3 in amino acids: CASSQSRTGAMNTEAFF. CDR3 sequence (DNA): TGTGCCAGCAGCCAAAGCCGGACAGGGGCCATGAACACTGAAGCTTTCTTT.

V gene TRBV13 combines with J gene TRBJ2-5, with 12 bases matching TRBD2. The germline V gene encodes CDR1 PRHDT and CDR2 FYEKMQ (reference sequence). V was clipped by 5 bases and J by 2 bases; unmatched bases: 3. The CDR3 consists of 15 residues. The CDR3 here is CASSNLAGGQETQYF. The CDR3 DNA follows: TGTGCCAGCAGCAATCTAGCGGGGGGGCAAGAGACCCAGTACTTC.

The V gene is TRBV18, the J gene TRBJ1-5; no firm D call. Germline CDR1 is KGHSH and CDR2 is LQKENI. Trimming removed 3 bases at V and 5 bases at J, with 8 bases between. CDR3 size: 13 residues. The CDR3 protein is CASSPSLDQPQHF. CDR3 nucleotides: TGTGCCAGCTCACCTTCATTAGATCAGCCCCAGCATTTT.